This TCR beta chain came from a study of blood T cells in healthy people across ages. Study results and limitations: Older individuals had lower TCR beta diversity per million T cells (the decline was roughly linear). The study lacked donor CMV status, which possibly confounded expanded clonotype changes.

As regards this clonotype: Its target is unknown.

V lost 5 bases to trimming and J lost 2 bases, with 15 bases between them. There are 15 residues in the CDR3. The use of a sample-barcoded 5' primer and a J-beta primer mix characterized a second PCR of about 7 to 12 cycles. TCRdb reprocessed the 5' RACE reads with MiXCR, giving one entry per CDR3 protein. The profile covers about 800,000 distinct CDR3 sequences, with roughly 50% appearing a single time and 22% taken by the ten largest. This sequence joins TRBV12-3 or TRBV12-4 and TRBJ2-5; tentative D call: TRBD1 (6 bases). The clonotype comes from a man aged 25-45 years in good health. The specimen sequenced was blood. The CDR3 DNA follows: TGTGCCAGCAGTACAAGTGGACAGAGACAAGAGACCCAGTACTTC. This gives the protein CASSTSGQRQETQYF.